What follows is one T cell receptor beta chain and its context. Its antigen is still unknown. No base quality information exists; no much larger clone differs at one position. This sample was included in a study of T cell repertoires in cytomegalovirus infection (dated 2019 in TCRdb). For the study in its entirety: Peptide stimulations targeted recently identified HLA-C-restricted CMV epitopes, whose presentation resists viral immunomodulation, together with well-studied HLA-B-restricted epitopes. Because public TCR beta signatures pointed to carriage of CMV infection together with the matching HLA type, the HLA type of each donor mattered for the analysis. The paper's findings and limits, for the study overall: Carriers of CMV infection plus the relevant HLA type were discriminated by the cumulative frequency of public TCR beta family members in the study cohort and in an independent roughly 400-donor cohort. The ex vivo response was dominated by HLA-C-restricted CMV-specific TCR beta clonotypes, and the single most frequent clonotype in two of eight donors was supplied by these HLA-C-restricted clonotypes.

Sequencing took place on an Illumina HiSeq 1500. TCRdb ran its own pipeline on the public reads, namely fastp trimming at Q25 and MiXCR clone calling, and kept in-frame beta chains. Duplicate CDR3 protein sequences are folded into a single record with the most common DNA and genes. The sample has about 83,000 distinct CDR3 sequences on record, roughly a quarter of them singletons. Of the sample, about 50% falls within the top ten clones. Reading the label with the study, this specimen's treatment or condition is: in vitro stimulation with specific CMV peptide epitopes to enrich CMV-specific T cells. The receptor's source is a human donor in good health (CMV status not recorded). Some clones in this sample may be carry-over from other donors' samples. Sequenced material: CD8+ T cells from cultured PBMCs, taken from culture after CMV antigen stimulation.

The CDR3 amino acid sequence is: CASSGPTDTQYF. The DNA sequence reads TGTGCCAGCAGCGGACCCACAGATACGCAGTATTTT. Here the chain combines TRBV6-1 and TRBJ2-3; no D segment can be confidently identified. CDR1 MNHNS and CDR2 SASEGT were looked up in the germline V gene. The CDR3 numbers 12 residues from cysteine through phenylalanine. Left in the record is the CDR3 DNA by itself, 36 bases read in frame from the first base. Trimming costs V 6 bases and J 2 bases, and their ends lie 6 bases apart.